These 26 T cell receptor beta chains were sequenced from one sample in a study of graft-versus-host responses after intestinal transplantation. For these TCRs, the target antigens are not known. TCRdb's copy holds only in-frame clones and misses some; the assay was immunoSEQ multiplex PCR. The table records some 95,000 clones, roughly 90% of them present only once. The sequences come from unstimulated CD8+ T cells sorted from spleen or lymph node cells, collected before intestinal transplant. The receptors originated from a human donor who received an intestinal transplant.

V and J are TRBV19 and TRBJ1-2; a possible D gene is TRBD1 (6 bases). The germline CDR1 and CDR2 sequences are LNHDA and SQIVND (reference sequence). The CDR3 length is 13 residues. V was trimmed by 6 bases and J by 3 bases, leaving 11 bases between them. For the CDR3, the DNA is TGTGCCAGTAGATCAGGGGCTGACTATGGCTACACCTTC. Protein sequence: CASRSGADYGYTF.

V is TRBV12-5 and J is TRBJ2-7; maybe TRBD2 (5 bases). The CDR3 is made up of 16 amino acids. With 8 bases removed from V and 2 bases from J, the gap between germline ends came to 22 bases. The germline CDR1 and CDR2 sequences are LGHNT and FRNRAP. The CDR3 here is CASNGDRGSLAYEQYF. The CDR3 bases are TGTGCTAGTAATGGCGATCGGGGAAGTCTAGCCTACGAGCAGTACTTC.

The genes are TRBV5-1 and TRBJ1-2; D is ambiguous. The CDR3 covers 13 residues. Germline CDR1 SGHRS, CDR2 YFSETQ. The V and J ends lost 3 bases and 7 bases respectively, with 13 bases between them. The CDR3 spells CASSSWADRGYTF. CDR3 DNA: TGCGCCAGCAGCTCCTGGGCAGATCGTGGCTACACCTTC. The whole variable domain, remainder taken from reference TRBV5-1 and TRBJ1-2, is KAGVTQTPRYLIKTRGQQVTLSCSPISGHRSVSWYQQTPGQGLQFLFEYFSETQRNKGNFPGRFSGRQFSNSRSEMNVSTLELGDSALYLCASSSWADRGYTFGSGTRLTVV.

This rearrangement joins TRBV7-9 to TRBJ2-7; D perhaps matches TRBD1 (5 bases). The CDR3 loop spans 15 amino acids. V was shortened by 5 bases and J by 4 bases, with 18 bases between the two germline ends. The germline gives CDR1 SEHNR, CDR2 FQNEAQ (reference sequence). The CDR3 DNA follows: TGTGCCAGCAGCGCGACAGCTGAAGAATTTTACGAGCAGTACTTC. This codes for CASSATAEEFYEQYF. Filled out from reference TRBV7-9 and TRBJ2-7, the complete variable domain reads DTGVSQNPRHKITKRGQNVTFRCDPISEHNRLYWYRQTLGQGPEFLTYFQNEAQLEKSRLLSDRFSAERPKGSFSTLEIQRTEQGDSAMYLCASSATAEEFYEQYFGPGTRLTVT.

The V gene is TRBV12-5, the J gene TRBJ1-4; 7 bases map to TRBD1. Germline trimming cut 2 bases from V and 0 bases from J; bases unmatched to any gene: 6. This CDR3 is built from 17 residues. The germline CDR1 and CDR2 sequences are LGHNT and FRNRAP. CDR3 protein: CASGLTRTGATNEKLFF. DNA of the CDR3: TGTGCTAGTGGTTTGACCCGGACAGGCGCAACTAATGAAAAACTGTTTTTT.

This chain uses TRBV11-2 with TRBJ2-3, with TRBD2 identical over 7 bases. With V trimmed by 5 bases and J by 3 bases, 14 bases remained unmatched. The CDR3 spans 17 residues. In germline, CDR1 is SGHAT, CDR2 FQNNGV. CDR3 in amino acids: CASSRGVGPGGTDTQYF. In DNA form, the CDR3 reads TGTGCCAGCAGCCGCGGGGTAGGACCGGGAGGAACAGATACGCAGTATTTT. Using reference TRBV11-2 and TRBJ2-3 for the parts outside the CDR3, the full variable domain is EAGVAQSPRYKIIEKRQSVAFWCNPISGHATLYWYQQILGQGPKLLIQFQNNGVVDDSQLPKDRFSAERLKGVDSTLKIQPAKLEDSAVYLCASSRGVGPGGTDTQYFGPGTRLTVL.

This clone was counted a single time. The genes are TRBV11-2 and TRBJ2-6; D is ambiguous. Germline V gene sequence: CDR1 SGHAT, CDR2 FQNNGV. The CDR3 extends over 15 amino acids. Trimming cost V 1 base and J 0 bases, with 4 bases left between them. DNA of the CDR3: TGTGCCAGCAGCTTAGGGCACTCTGGGGCCAACGTCCTGACTTTC. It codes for CASSLGHSGANVLTF.

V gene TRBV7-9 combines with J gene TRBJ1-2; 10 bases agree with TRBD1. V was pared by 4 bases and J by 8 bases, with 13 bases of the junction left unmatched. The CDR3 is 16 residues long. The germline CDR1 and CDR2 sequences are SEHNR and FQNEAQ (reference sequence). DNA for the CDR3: TGTGCCAGCAGCTATCACCCGGGACAGGGGTTGGTAGGCTACACCTTC. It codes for CASSYHPGQGLVGYTF.

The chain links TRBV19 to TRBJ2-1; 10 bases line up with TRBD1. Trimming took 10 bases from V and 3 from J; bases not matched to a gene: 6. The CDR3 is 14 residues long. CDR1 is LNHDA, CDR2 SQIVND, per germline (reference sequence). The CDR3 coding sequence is TGTGCCAAGGCGGACAGGGGGAGCTACAATGAGCAGTTCTTC. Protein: CAKADRGSYNEQFF.

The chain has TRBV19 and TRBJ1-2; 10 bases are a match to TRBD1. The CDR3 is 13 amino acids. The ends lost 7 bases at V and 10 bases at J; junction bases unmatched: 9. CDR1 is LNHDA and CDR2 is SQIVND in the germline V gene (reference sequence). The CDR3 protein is CASTVGQGGDYTF. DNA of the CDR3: TGTGCCAGTACCGTTGGACAGGGGGGGGACTACACCTTC.

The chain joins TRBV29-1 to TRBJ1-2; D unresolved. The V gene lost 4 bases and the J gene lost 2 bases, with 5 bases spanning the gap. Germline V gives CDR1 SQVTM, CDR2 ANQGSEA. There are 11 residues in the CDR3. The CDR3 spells CSVAENYGYTF. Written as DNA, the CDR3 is TGCAGCGTTGCGGAGAACTATGGCTACACCTTC.

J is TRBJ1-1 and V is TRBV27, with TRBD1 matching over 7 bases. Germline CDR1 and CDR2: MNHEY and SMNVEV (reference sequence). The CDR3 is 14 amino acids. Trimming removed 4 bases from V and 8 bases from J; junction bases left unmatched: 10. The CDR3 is CASSSNLQGWEAFF. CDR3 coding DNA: TGTGCCAGCAGTTCCAACCTACAGGGGTGGGAAGCTTTCTTT.

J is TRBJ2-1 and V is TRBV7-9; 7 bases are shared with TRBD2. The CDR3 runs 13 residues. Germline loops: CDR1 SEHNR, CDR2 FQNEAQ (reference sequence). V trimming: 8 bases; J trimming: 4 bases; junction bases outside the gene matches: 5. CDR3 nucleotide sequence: TGTGCCAGCTATGCGGGGGAGTACAATGAGCAGTTCTTC. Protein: CASYAGEYNEQFF.

The DNA of the CDR3 is TGTGCCAGCAGAAACCTGGCCGAGAACACTGAAGCTTTCTTT. Residues: CASRNLAENTEAFF. This chain links TRBV28 with TRBJ1-1; D is unresolved. V was clipped by 6 bases and J by 1 base, with 12 bases between them. The V gene's germline CDR1 is MDHEN and CDR2 SYDVKM. There are 14 residues in the CDR3.

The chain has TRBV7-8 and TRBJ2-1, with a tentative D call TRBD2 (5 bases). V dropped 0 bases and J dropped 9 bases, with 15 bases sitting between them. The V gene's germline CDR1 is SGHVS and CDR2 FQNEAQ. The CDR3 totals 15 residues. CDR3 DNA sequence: TGTGCCAGCAGCTTAGCGATCCACCCACGGGGTGAGCAGTTCTTC. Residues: CASSLAIHPRGEQFF.

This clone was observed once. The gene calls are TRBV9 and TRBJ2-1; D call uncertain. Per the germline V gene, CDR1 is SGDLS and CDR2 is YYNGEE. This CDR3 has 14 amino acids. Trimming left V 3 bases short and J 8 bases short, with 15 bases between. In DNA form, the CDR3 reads TGTGCCAGCAGCGCCCTCTTGCTAGGCTATGAGCAGTTCTTC. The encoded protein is CASSALLLGYEQFF.

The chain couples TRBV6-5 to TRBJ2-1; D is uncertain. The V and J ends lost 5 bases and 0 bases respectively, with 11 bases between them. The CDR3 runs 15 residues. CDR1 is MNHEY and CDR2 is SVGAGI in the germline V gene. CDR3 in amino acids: CASSPLASSYNEQFF. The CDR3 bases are TGTGCCAGCAGTCCCCTCGCGAGCTCCTACAATGAGCAGTTCTTC.

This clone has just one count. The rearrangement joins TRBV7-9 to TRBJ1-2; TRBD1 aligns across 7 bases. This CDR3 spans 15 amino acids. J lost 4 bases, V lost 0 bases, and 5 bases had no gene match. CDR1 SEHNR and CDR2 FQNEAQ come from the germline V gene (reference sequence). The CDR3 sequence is CASSLAGTDSYGYTF. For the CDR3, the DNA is TGTGCCAGCAGCTTAGCCGGGACAGACTCCTATGGCTACACCTTC.

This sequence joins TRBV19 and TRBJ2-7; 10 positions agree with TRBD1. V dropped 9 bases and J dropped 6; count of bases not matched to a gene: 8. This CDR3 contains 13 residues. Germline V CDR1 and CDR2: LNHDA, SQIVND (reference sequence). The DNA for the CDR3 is TGTGCCAGCTCCGGGACAGGGGTCTTCGAGCAGTACTTC. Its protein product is CASSGTGVFEQYF.

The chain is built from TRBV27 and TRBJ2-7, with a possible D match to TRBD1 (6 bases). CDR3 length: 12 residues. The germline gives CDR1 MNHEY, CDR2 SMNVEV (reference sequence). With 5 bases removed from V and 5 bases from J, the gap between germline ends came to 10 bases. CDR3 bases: TGTGCCAGCAGTATACAGGGAAACGAGCAGTACTTC. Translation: CASSIQGNEQYF.

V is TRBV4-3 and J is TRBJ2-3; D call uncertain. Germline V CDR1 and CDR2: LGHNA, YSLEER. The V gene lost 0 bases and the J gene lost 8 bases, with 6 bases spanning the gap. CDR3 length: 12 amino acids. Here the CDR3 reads CASSQDSSTQYF. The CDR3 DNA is TGCGCCAGCAGCCAAGACTCCTCTACGCAGTATTTT.

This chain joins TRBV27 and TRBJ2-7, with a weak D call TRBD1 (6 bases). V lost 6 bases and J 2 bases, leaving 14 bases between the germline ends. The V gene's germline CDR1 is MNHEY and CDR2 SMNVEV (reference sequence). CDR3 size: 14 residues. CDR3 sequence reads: CASSRGTFPYEQYF. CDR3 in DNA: TGTGCCAGCAGCCGTGGGACATTCCCCTACGAGCAGTACTTC.

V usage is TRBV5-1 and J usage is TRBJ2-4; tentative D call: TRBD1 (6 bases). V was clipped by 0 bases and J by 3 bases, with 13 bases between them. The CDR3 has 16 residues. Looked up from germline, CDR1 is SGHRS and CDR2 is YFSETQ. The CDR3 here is CASSLAPDRLKNIQYF. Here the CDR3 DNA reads TGCGCCAGCAGCTTGGCCCCGGACAGACTCAAAAACATTCAGTACTTC.

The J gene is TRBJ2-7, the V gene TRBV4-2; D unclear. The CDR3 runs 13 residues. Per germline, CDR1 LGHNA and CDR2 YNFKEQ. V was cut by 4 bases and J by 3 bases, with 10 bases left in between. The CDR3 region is CASSLARYYEQYF. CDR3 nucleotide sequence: TGTGCCAGCAGCCTCGCCAGATACTACGAGCAGTACTTC.

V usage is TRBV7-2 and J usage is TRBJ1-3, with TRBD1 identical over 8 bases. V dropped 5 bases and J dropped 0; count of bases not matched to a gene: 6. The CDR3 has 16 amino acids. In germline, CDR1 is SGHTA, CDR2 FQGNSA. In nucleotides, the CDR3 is TGTGCCAGCAGCGCGGACAGGGTTCTCTCTGGAAACACCATATATTTT. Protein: CASSADRVLSGNTIYF.

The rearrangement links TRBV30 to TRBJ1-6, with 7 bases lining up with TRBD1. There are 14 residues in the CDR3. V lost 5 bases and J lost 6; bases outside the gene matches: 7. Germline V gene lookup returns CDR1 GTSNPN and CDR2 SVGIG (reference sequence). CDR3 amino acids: CAWGPGQSNSPLHF. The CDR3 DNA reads TGTGCCTGGGGGCCGGGACAGTCTAATTCACCCCTCCACTTT. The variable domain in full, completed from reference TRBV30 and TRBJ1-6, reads SQTIHQWPATLVQPVGSPLSLECTVEGTSNPNLYWYRQAAGRGLQLLFYSVGIGQISSEVPQNLSASRPQDRQFILSSKKLLLSDSGFYLCAWGPGQSNSPLHFGNGTRLTVT.